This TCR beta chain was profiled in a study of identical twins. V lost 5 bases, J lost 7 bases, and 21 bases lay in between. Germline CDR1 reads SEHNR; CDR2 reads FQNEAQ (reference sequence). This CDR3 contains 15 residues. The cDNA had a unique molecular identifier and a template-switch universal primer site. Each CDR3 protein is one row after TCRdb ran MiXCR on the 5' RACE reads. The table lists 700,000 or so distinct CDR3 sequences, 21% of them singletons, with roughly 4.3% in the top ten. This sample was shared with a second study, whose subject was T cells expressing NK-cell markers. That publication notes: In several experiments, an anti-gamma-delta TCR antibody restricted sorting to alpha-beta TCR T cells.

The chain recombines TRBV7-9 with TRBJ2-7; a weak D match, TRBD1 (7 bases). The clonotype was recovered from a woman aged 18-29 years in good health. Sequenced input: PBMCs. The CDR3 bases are TGTGCCAGCAGCCCGCCGGGACAGCGGGCGGGGGAGCAGTACTTC. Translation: CASSPPGQRAGEQYF.